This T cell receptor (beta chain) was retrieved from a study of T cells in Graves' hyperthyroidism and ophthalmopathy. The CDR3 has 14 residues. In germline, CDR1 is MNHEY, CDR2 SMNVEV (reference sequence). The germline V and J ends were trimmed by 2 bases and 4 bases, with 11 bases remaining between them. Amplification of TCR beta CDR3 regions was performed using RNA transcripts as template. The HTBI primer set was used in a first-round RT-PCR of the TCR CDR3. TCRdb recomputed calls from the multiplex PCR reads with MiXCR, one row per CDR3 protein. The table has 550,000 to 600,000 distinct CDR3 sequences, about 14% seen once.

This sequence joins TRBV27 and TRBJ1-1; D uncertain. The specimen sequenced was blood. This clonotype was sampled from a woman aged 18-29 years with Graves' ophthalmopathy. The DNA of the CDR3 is TGTGCCAGCAGTTTAACCTCGACGGCCACTGAAGCTTTCTTT. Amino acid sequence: CASSLTSTATEAFF.